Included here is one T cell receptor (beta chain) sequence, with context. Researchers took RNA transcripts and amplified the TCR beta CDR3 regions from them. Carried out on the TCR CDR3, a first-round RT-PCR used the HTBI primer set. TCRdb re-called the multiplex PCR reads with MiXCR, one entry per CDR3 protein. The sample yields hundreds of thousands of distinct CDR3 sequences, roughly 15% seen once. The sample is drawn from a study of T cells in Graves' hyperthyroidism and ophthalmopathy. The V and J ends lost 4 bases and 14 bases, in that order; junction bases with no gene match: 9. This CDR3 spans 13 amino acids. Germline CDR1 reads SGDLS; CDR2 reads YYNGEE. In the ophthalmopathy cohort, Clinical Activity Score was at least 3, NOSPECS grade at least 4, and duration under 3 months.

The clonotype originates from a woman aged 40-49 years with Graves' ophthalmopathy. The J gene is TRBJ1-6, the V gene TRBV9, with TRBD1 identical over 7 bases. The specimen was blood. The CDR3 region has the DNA TGTGCCAGCAGCACACCTGAGGGACAGACCCTCCACTTT. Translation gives CASSTPEGQTLHF.